This T cell receptor beta chain was documented in a study of Tregs in tolerant kidney transplant recipients. Study conclusions and caveats: Antigen-driven expansion was suggested because donor-specific Tregs expanded more than all Tregs in tolerant patients. Biological reproducibility was not directly addressed, but technical replication error appeared minimal. Few patients were studied, so findings need validation in larger groups.

Turning to this clone: What it binds is not known.

Germline V gene lookup returns CDR1 SEHNR and CDR2 FQNEAQ (reference sequence). V lost 2 bases to trimming and J lost 7 bases, with 12 bases between them. The CDR3 totals 13 residues. Thawed PBMCs were FACS-sorted into unstimulated CD4+CD25+CD127- regulatory T cells, CD4+CD25- non-regulatory cells, CD4 and CD8 cells. The table came from immunoSEQ multiplex PCR; TCRdb's copy has only in-frame clones and leaves some out. The sample comprises some 80,000 clones, roughly 98% of which are singletons, and around 0.58% rests with the top ten. The genes are TRBV7-9 and TRBJ2-7; perhaps TRBD1 as D (5 bases). This material consisted of CD4+ T cells from blood, taken before the transplant. The clonotype comes from a human donor who received a combined kidney and bone marrow transplant. DNA of the CDR3: TGTGCCAGCAGCTTAAGGGGAAACGAAGAGCAGTACTTC. It translates to CASSLRGNEEQYF. The whole variable domain, filled in from reference TRBV7-9 and TRBJ2-7, reads DTGVSQNPRHKITKRGQNVTFRCDPISEHNRLYWYRQTLGQGPEFLTYFQNEAQLEKSRLLSDRFSAERPKGSFSTLEIQRTEQGDSAMYLCASSLRGNEEQYFGPGTRLTVT.